This is a list of T cell receptor beta chains from one sample in a study of blood T cell repertoires in COVID-19. Repertoires were generated with immunoSEQ multiplex PCR, while TCRdb's copy carries only in-frame clones and drops some. The repertoire holds about 310,000 clones, with around 90% as singletons. Material: peripheral blood. Source of these receptors: a man aged 45 to 65 with active or convalescent COVID-19. CDR3s include the opening cysteine and the closing phenylalanine or tryptophan. The D gene is left open where the match is weak. A row's size may be missing; if present it is once, few, many or a size class.

V gene: TRBV4-1; D gene: -; clone size: -; J gene: TRBJ1-4; CDR3 DNA: TGCGCCAGCAGCCAATATGGCAGATCGAATGAAAAACTGTTTTTT; CDR3 protein: CASSQYGRSNEKLFF
V gene: TRBV4-1; D gene: -; clone size: -; J gene: TRBJ2-3; CDR3 DNA: TGCGCCAGCAGCCAAGTAAGAACAGGCCATGATACGCAGTATTTT; CDR3 protein: CASSQVRTGHDTQYF
V gene: TRBV5-1; D gene: TRBD2; clone size: -; J gene: TRBJ2-2; CDR3 DNA: TGCGCCAGCAGCTTGGCTAGCGGGAGGGGAACCGGGGAGCTGTTTTTT; CDR3 protein: CASSLASGRGTGELFF
V gene: TRBV5-1; D gene: -; clone size: few; J gene: TRBJ2-7; CDR3 DNA: TGCGCCAGCAGCTTGGGAGGGTTCGCCTACGAGCAGTACTTC; CDR3 protein: CASSLGGFAYEQYF
V gene: TRBV11-3; D gene: -; clone size: -; J gene: TRBJ2-6; CDR3 DNA: TGTGCCAGCAGCTTAGAGTGGGGGGAGACTGGGGCCAACGTCCTGACTTTC; CDR3 protein: CASSLEWGETGANVLTF
V gene: TRBV5-8; D gene: -; clone size: -; J gene: TRBJ2-1; CDR3 DNA: TGTGCCAGCAGCCCAATCGGCAGGATACACAATGAGCAGTTCTTC; CDR3 protein: CASSPIGRIHNEQFF
V gene: TRBV5-1; D gene: -; clone size: -; J gene: TRBJ2-2; CDR3 DNA: TGCGCCAGCAGCCGCGGGACTAACACCGGGGAGCTGTTTTTT; CDR3 protein: CASSRGTNTGELFF
V gene: TRBV11-2; D gene: -; clone size: -; J gene: TRBJ1-6; CDR3 DNA: TGTGCCAGCAGCCCTACAGGACAAAGTGAGAATTCACCCCTCCACTTT; CDR3 protein: CASSPTGQSENSPLHF
V gene: TRBV4-2; D gene: -; clone size: -; J gene: TRBJ1-2; CDR3 DNA: TGTGCCAGCAGCCAAGATGTGTCCGGTAACTATGGCTACACCTTC; CDR3 protein: CASSQDVSGNYGYTF
V gene: TRBV18; D gene: -; clone size: once; J gene: TRBJ1-5; CDR3 DNA: TGTGCCAGCTCACCACTTGCAGGGGGCAATCAGCCCCAGCATTTT; CDR3 protein: CASSPLAGGNQPQHF
V gene: TRBV28; D gene: -; clone size: once; J gene: TRBJ1-6; CDR3 DNA: TGTGCCAGCGGGAGGGGCCAAGGACATTCACCCCTCCACTTT; CDR3 protein: CASGRGQGHSPLHF
V gene: TRBV11-1; D gene: -; clone size: -; J gene: TRBJ1-1; CDR3 DNA: TGTGCCAGCAGCTTGCTCTTCCTAACGAACACTGAAGCTTTCTTT; CDR3 protein: CASSLLFLTNTEAFF
V gene: TRBV6-5; D gene: -; clone size: -; J gene: TRBJ1-3; CDR3 DNA: TGTGCCAGCAGTTACGCCGTGGGGGGTGGAAACACCATATATTTT; CDR3 protein: CASSYAVGGGNTIYF
V gene: TRBV19; D gene: TRBD1; clone size: -; J gene: TRBJ1-2; CDR3 DNA: TGTGCCAGTAGTATAAGACAGGGAAGTGGCTACACCTTC; CDR3 protein: CASSIRQGSGYTF
V gene: TRBV24-1; D gene: -; clone size: -; J gene: TRBJ2-7; CDR3 DNA: TGTGCCACCAGTGATTCAGGACAGTCCTACGAGCAGTACTTC; CDR3 protein: CATSDSGQSYEQYF
V gene: TRBV7-3; D gene: -; clone size: -; J gene: TRBJ2-1; CDR3 DNA: TGTGCCAGCAGCTTCGGGTTCAGCTCCTACAATGAGCAGTTCTTC; CDR3 protein: CASSFGFSSYNEQFF
V gene: TRBV28; D gene: -; clone size: -; J gene: TRBJ2-4; CDR3 DNA: TGTGCCAGCAGTCCCCAGGACGGGATAAACATTCAGTACTTC; CDR3 protein: CASSPQDGINIQYF
V gene: TRBV15; D gene: -; clone size: -; J gene: TRBJ1-3; CDR3 DNA: TGTGCCACCAGCAGAGATACAGGGTCTGGAAACACCATATATTTT; CDR3 protein: CATSRDTGSGNTIYF
V gene: TRBV3-1/TRBV3-2; D gene: -; clone size: -; J gene: TRBJ2-7; CDR3 DNA: TGTGCCAGCAGCGCCAGATTGACAGGCTACAACGAGCAGTACTTC; CDR3 protein: CASSARLTGYNEQYF
V gene: TRBV28; D gene: -; clone size: once; J gene: TRBJ2-7; CDR3 DNA: TGTGCCAGCAGCCAGACAGGCTACGAGCAGTACTTC; CDR3 protein: CASSQTGYEQYF
V gene: TRBV7-3; D gene: -; clone size: -; J gene: TRBJ2-2; CDR3 DNA: TGTGCCAGCAGCTTAAGGGGACTGAACACCGGGGAGCTGTTTTTT; CDR3 protein: CASSLRGLNTGELFF
V gene: TRBV30; D gene: TRBD1; clone size: once; J gene: TRBJ1-1; CDR3 DNA: TGTGCCTGGTGGGACAGGGGGATTCGTCGCACTGAAGCTTTCTTT; CDR3 protein: CAWWDRGIRRTEAFF
V gene: TRBV7-2; D gene: TRBD1; clone size: -; J gene: TRBJ1-1; CDR3 DNA: TGTGCCAGCAGCCTATCCCGGGGGACAGGAGGAGCTTTCTTT; CDR3 protein: CASSLSRGTGGAFF
V gene: TRBV2; D gene: TRBD1; clone size: -; J gene: TRBJ2-7; CDR3 DNA: TGTGCCAGCAGTGACAGGGACAGAGTCGACGAGCAGTACTTC; CDR3 protein: CASSDRDRVDEQYF
V gene: TRBV19; D gene: TRBD1; clone size: -; J gene: TRBJ1-2; CDR3 DNA: TGTGCCAGTAGTATAGATCTGGACAGGGGACATTATGGCTACACCTTC; CDR3 protein: CASSIDLDRGHYGYTF
V gene: TRBV15; D gene: -; clone size: -; J gene: TRBJ2-3; CDR3 DNA: TGTGCCACCAGCAGAGAAGGACAGCCCACAGATACGCAGTATTTT; CDR3 protein: CATSREGQPTDTQYF
V gene: TRBV6-2/TRBV6-3; D gene: -; clone size: few; J gene: TRBJ2-3; CDR3 DNA: TGTGCCAGCAGTTACTCGTCAGGGGACACAGATACGCAGTATTTT; CDR3 protein: CASSYSSGDTDTQYF